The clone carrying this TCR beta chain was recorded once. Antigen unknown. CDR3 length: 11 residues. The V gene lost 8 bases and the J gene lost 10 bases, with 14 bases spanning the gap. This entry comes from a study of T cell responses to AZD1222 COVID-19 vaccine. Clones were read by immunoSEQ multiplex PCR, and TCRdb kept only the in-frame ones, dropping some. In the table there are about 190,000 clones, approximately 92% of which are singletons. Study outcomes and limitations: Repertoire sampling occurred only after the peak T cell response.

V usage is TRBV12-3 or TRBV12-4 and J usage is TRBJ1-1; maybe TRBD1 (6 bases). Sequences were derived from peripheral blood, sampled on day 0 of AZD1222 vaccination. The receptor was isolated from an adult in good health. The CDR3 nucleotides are TGTGCCAGCGGCCTAGGGGGGAGAGCTTTCTTT. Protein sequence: CASGLGGRAFF.